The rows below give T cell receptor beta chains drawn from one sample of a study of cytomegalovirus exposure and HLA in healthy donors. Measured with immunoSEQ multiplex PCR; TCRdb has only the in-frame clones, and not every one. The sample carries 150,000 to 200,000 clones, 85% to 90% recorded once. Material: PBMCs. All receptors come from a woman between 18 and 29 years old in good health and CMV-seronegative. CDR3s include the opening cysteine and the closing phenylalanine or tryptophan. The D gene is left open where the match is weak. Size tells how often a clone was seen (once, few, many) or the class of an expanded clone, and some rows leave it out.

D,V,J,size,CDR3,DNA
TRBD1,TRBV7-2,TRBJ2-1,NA,CASSSGTGGFNEQFF,TGTGCCAGCAGCTCCGGGACAGGCGGATTTAATGAGCAGTTCTTC
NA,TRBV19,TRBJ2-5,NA,CASSILGAGTQYF,TGTGCCAGTAGTATTCTTGGTGCGGGGACCCAGTACTTC
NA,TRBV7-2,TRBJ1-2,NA,CASSLVGGANLYGYTF,TGTGCCAGCAGCTTAGTCGGAGGGGCAAATCTCTATGGCTACACCTTC
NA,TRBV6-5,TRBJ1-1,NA,CASPRRAFF,TGTGCCAGCCCCCGGCGGGCTTTCTTT
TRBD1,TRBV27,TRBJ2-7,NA,CASSRQGGNEQYF,TGTGCCAGCAGCCGACAGGGGGGAAACGAGCAGTACTTC
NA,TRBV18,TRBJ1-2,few,CASSRPGGDGYTF,TGTGCCAGCTCACGGCCGGGAGGGGATGGCTACACCTTC
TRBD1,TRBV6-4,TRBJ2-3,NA,CASSDRQGADTQYF,TGTGCCAGCAGTGACCGACAGGGTGCAGATACGCAGTATTTT
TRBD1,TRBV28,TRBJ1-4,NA,CASSFVTGASEKLFF,TGTGCCAGCAGTTTTGTAACAGGGGCGAGTGAAAAACTGTTTTTT
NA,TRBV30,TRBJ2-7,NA,CAWRGGASMYF,TGTGCCTGGAGGGGGGGTGCTAGTATGTACTTC
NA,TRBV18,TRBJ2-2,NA,CASSPSGNTGELFF,TGTGCCAGCTCACCTAGCGGTAACACCGGGGAGCTGTTTTTT
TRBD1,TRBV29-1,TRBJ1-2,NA,CSVTGQGGGYTF,TGCAGCGTTACCGGACAGGGTGGCGGCTACACCTTC
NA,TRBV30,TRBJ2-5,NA,CAWSVQGGSQYF,TGTGCCTGGAGTGTACAGGGGGGGAGCCAGTACTTC
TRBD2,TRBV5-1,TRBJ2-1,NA,CASSPPGLAGGNNEQFF,TGCGCCAGCAGCCCCCCTGGACTAGCGGGGGGGAACAATGAGCAGTTCTTC
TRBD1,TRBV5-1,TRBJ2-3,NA,CASSSGQGVTDTQYF,TGCGCCAGCAGCTCGGGACAGGGGGTCACAGATACGCAGTATTTT
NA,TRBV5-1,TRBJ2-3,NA,CASSLHTPADTQYF,TGCGCCAGCAGCTTGCACACCCCCGCAGATACGCAGTATTTT
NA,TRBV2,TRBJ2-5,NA,CASSEQGLEGETQYF,TGTGCCAGCAGTGAACAGGGACTCGAGGGAGAGACCCAGTACTTC
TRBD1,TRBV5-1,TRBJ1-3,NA,CASSPDQGAENTIYF,TGCGCCAGCAGCCCCGATCAGGGGGCCGAAAACACCATATATTTT
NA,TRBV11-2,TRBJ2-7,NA,CASSLAASQSYEQYF,TGTGCCAGCAGCTTAGCGGCTAGCCAATCCTACGAGCAGTACTTC
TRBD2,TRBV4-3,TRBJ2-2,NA,CASSQAGGWVTGELFF,TGCGCCAGCAGCCAAGCGGGGGGGTGGGTCACCGGGGAGCTGTTTTTT
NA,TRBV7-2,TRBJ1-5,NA,CASSLNSDTTGQPQHF,TGTGCCAGCAGCTTAAATTCCGACACCACAGGGCAGCCCCAGCATTTT
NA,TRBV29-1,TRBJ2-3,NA,CSVEDRFAGSTDTQYF,TGCAGCGTTGAAGATAGGTTCGCAGGGAGCACAGATACGCAGTATTTT
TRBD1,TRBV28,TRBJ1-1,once,CASSTATGMNTEAFF,TGTGCCAGCAGCACTGCGACAGGGATGAACACTGAAGCTTTCTTT
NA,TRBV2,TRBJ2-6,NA,CASSLGGGASLSSGANVLTF,TGTGCCAGCAGTCTCGGTGGGGGGGCCTCGCTTTCCTCTGGGGCCAACGTCCTGACTTTC
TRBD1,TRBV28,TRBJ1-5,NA,CASSFERTGGIQPQHF,TGTGCCAGCAGTTTCGAGAGGACAGGGGGAATTCAGCCCCAGCATTTT
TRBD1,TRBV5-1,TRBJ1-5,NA,CASSLTAAGTGSNQPQHF,TGCGCCAGCAGCCTGACGGCCGCCGGGACAGGGAGCAATCAGCCCCAGCATTTT
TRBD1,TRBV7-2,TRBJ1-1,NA,CASSLAGQRNTEAFF,TGTGCCAGCAGCTTAGCGGGACAGCGGAACACTGAAGCTTTCTTT
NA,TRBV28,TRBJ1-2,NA,CASSLKGGSGYTF,TGTGCCAGCAGTTTAAAGGGAGGTTCTGGCTACACCTTC
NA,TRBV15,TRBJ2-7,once,CATSIRQNYEQYF,TGTGCCACCAGCATTCGACAGAACTACGAGCAGTACTTC
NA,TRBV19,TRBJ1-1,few,CASTLSGTEAFF,TGTGCCAGTACCCTCTCAGGCACTGAAGCTTTCTTT
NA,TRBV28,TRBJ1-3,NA,CASSLIDSGNTIYF,TGTGCCAGCAGTTTGATAGACTCTGGAAACACCATATATTTT
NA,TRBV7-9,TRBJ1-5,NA,CASRSTVNQPQHF,TGTGCCAGCAGATCGACAGTTAATCAGCCCCAGCATTTT
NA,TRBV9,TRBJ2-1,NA,CASSVFPASYNEQFF,TGTGCCAGCAGCGTATTTCCAGCTAGCTACAATGAGCAGTTCTTC
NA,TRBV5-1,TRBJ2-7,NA,CASSLGQPATDEQYF,TGCGCCAGCAGCTTGGGACAGCCGGCTACGGACGAGCAGTACTTC
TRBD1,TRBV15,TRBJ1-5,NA,CATSQDRGQEFGQPQHF,TGTGCCACCAGTCAGGACAGGGGGCAAGAGTTTGGGCAGCCCCAGCATTTT
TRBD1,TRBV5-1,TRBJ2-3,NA,CASSWDRATTDTQYF,TGCGCCAGCAGCTGGGACAGGGCAACCACAGATACGCAGTATTTT
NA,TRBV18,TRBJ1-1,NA,CASSPRPGSTEAFF,TGTGCCAGCTCACCACGGCCGGGTAGCACTGAAGCTTTCTTT
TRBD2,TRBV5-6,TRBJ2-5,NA,CASSLLAGETQYF,TGTGCCAGCAGCTTGTTAGCGGGAGAGACCCAGTACTTC